The clone carrying this TCR beta chain was observed a few times. Combining a sample-barcoded 5' primer with a J-beta primer mix, a second PCR ran for about 7 to 12 cycles. Template switching added a 12-random-nucleotide identifier to every cDNA molecule. TCRdb re-called the 5' RACE reads through MiXCR, storing one row per CDR3 protein. The data show over 750,000 distinct CDR3 sequences, roughly 25% seen once. Trimming shortened V by 6 bases and J by 4 bases, and 10 bases separated the two germline ends. The CDR3 loop spans 12 amino acids. Germline V gene data show CDR1 as LGHDT and CDR2 as YNNKEL (reference sequence). This sample was included in a study of blood T cells in healthy people across ages. These sequences were also reported in another study, on T cells of mothers and their children.

This chain links TRBV3-1 with TRBJ2-7; possibly TRBD2 for D (5 bases). Sequencing input: blood. The clonotype was recovered from a boy under 18 in good health. In DNA form, the CDR3 reads TGTGCCAGCAGAGTTCGGGGTTACGAGCAGTACTTC. The encoded protein is CASRVRGYEQYF.